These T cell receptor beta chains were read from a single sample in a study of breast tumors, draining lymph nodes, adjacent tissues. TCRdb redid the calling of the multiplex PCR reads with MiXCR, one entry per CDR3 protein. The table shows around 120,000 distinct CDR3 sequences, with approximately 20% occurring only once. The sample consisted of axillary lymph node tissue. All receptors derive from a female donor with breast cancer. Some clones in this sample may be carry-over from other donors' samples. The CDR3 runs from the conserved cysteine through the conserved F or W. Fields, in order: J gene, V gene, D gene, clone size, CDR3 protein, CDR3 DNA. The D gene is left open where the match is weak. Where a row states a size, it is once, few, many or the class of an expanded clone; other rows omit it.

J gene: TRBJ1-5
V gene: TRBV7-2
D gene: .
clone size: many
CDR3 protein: CASSLAGVGNQPQHF
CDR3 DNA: TGTGCCAGCAGCTTAGCAGGGGTAGGCAATCAGCCCCAGCATTTT

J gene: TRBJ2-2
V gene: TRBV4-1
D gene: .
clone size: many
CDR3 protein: CASSQRPGNTGELFF
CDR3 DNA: TGCGCCAGCAGCCAGCGACCGGGAAACACCGGGGAGCTGTTTTTT

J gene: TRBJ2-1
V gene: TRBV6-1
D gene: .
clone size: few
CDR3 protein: CASSEGERSYNEQFF
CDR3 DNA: TGTGCCAGCAGTGAAGGGGAGCGGAGCTACAATGAGCAGTTCTTC

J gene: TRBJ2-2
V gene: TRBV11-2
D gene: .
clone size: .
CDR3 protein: CASSLGRANTGELFF
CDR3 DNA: TGTGCCAGCAGCTTAGGCCGGGCCAACACCGGGGAGCTGTTTTTT

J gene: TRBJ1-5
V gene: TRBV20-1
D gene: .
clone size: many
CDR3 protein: CSARAGRWQPQHF
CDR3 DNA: TGCAGTGCTAGGGCAGGACGGTGGCAGCCCCAGCATTTT

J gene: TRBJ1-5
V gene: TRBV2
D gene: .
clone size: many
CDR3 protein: CASGGQSDQPQHF
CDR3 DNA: TGTGCCAGCGGAGGGCAGTCAGATCAGCCCCAGCATTTT

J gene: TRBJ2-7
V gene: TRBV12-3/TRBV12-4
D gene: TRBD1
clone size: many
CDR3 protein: CASSRDRGYEQYF
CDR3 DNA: TGTGCCAGCAGTCGGGACAGGGGGTACGAGCAGTACTTC

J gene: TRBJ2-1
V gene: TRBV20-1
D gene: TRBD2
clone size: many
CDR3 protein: CSASIPLAGSGSEQFF
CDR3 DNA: TGCAGTGCTAGTATCCCACTAGCGGGATCGGGAAGTGAGCAGTTCTTC

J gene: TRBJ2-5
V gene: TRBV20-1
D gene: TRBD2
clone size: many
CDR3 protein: CSARKTSGRAVETQYF
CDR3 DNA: TGCAGTGCTAGGAAAACTAGCGGGAGGGCCGTTGAGACCCAGTACTTC

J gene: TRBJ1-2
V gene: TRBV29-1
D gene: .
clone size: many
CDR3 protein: CSVEVGTYGYTF
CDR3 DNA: TGCAGCGTTGAAGTTGGGACCTATGGCTACACCTTC